The present T cell receptor beta chain was sequenced within a study of blood T cells in healthy people across ages. There are 16 residues in the CDR3. With 5 bases removed from V and 1 base from J, the gap between germline ends came to 15 bases. PBMCs numbering at least 7 million were isolated per sample. It was with a sample-barcoded 5' primer and a J-beta primer mix that a second PCR of roughly 7 to 11 cycles was run. From the 5' RACE reads, TCRdb called clonotypes with MiXCR, one entry per CDR3 protein. The data show about 690,000 distinct CDR3 sequences, approximately 40% seen once. The receptor's source is a man older than 75 in good health. The sample was blood. The rearrangement links TRBV12-3 or TRBV12-4 to TRBJ1-5; D ambiguous. The CDR3 DNA reads TGTGCCAGCAGTCCCCAGTCGGCCAGGAGCAATCAGCCCCAGCATTTT. Translating gives CASSPQSARSNQPQHF.